This T cell receptor (beta chain) is from a study of Graves' ophthalmopathy and Graves' hyperthyroidism. General observations from the study: Most expanded clonotypes from thyroid (those above 0.001 frequency) were also found in blood. A classifier, a 13-signature model, separated ophthalmopathy from stable hyperthyroidism with approximately 88% sensitivity and roughly 80% specificity.

Concerning this clonotype itself: What it recognizes is unknown.

Symptoms, serum thyroxine and TRAb, thyroid ultrasound, and orbital computed tomography formed the diagnostic basis. RNA served as the template for amplifying TCR beta CDR3 regions. A first-round RT-PCR used HTBI primers, followed by a second-round multiplex PCR. TCRdb re-analysed the multiplex PCR reads in MiXCR, keeping a single row per CDR3 protein. The sample carries approximately 640,000 distinct CDR3 sequences, 35% to 45% recorded once. Germline V CDR1 and CDR2: SQVTM, ANQGSEA. CDR3 length equals 13 residues. V was clipped by 7 bases and J by 4 bases; unmatched bases: 7. The TCR originated in an adult man with Graves' ophthalmopathy. This chain connects TRBV29-1 to TRBJ1-1; TRBD1 matches 9 bases. The sample comprised peripheral blood. CDR3 DNA sequence: TGCAGCGCAAGACAGGGGGATGGCACTGAAGCTTTCTTT. Amino acid sequence: CSARQGDGTEAFF.